The 32 T cell receptor beta chains below come from one sample, sequenced in a study of early T cells in non-severe SARS-CoV-2 infection. TCRdb itself ran the 5' RACE reads through MiXCR, one entry per CDR3 protein. The table records about 49,000 distinct CDR3 sequences, roughly 12% of them present only once. Specimen: whole blood, collected at baseline. Every receptor here comes from an adult who was a healthcare worker with PCR-confirmed SARS-CoV-2 infection or an uninfected control (not recorded which).

CDR3 DNA: TGTGCCAGCAGCCAAGGATGGCGCGGGAGTATCGATGAGCAGTTCTTC. Amino acid sequence: CASSQGWRGSIDEQFF. The rearrangement joins TRBV4-2 to TRBJ2-1, with 7 bases matching TRBD2. The trim removed 1 base at V and 8 bases at J, leaving 11 bases unmatched. Germline V gene sequence: CDR1 LGHNA, CDR2 YNFKEQ. The CDR3 totals 16 residues.

This clonotype was observed a handful of times. The V and J genes are TRBV20-1 and TRBJ1-6, with 10 bases that match TRBD1. With V trimmed by 0 bases and J by 8 bases, 4 bases remained unmatched. The CDR3 is 15 amino acids. Per the germline V gene, CDR1 is DFQATT and CDR2 is SNEGSKA (reference sequence). The CDR3 DNA reads as TGCAGTGCTAGAGATATGACAGGGGGCCATTCACCCCTCCACTTT. Protein sequence: CSARDMTGGHSPLHF.

This clonotype has a handful of counts. The chain couples TRBV7-9 to TRBJ1-6, with 10 positions matching TRBD1. J gave up 9 bases and V 1 base, and 3 bases lay outside the gene matches. The germline gives CDR1 SEHNR, CDR2 FQNEAQ (reference sequence). This CDR3 spans 15 amino acids. CDR3 in DNA: TGTGCCAGCAGCTTAGAGGGGACAGGGGTTTCACCCCTCCACTTT. Translating it yields CASSLEGTGVSPLHF.

The chain is built from TRBV12-3 or TRBV12-4 and TRBJ2-7; D is unclear. V was clipped by 3 bases and J by 2 bases, with 8 bases between them. The CDR3 spans 13 residues. Here the CDR3 reads CASSFRGAYEQYF. The CDR3 DNA is TGTGCCAGCAGTTTTCGAGGAGCCTACGAGCAGTACTTC.

The chain employs TRBV5-6 and TRBJ2-3; TRBD2 might be the D (5 bases). Trimming stripped 3 bases from V and 2 bases from J, with 16 bases between. Germline V gene data show CDR1 as SGHDT and CDR2 as YYEEEE. The CDR3 is 16 residues long. CDR3 DNA sequence: TGTGCCAGCAGCTGGGCCCGCGAGCGGTACACAGATACGCAGTATTTT. This codes for CASSWARERYTDTQYF.

This clonotype was recorded at least ten times. This chain uses TRBV7-6 with TRBJ1-1; D unresolved. Between the trimmed V and J ends, which lost 2 bases and 8 bases, there was a span of 6 bases. Germline V gene sequence: CDR1 SGHVS, CDR2 FNYEAQ. There are 11 residues in the CDR3. The DNA for the CDR3 is TGTGCCAGCAGCTTACGAGGGGAAGCTTTCTTT. Protein product: CASSLRGEAFF.

This clonotype was seen at least ten times. The V call is TRBV20-1, the J call TRBJ1-1; 9 nucleotides line up with TRBD1. The CDR3 consists of 14 residues. Germline trimming cut 1 base from V and 5 bases from J; bases unmatched to any gene: 5. The germline V gene has CDR1 DFQATT and CDR2 SNEGSKA (reference sequence). The chain's CDR3 is CSARGGTGRTEAFF. The CDR3, as DNA: TGCAGTGCTAGAGGTGGGACAGGGCGGACTGAAGCTTTCTTT.

This clonotype was seen only a few times. The chain uses TRBV27 and TRBJ2-7; weak D call: TRBD2 (5 bases). Trimming took off 3 bases at V and 4 bases at J, with 10 bases between the two ends. CDR1 is MNHEY and CDR2 is SMNVEV in the germline V gene (reference sequence). This CDR3 has 13 amino acids. CDR3 region: CASSFQAGYEQYF. The DNA for the CDR3 is TGTGCCAGCAGTTTCCAGGCGGGTTACGAGCAGTACTTC.

The chain is built from TRBV18 and TRBJ2-1; D not resolved. The CDR3 consists of 13 residues. With 3 bases removed from V and 3 bases from J, the gap between germline ends came to 6 bases. Germline CDR1 is KGHSH and CDR2 is LQKENI. Here the CDR3 reads CASSPASYNEQFF. DNA for the CDR3: TGTGCCAGCTCACCGGCTAGCTACAATGAGCAGTTCTTC.

V usage is TRBV20-1 and J usage is TRBJ1-6; perhaps TRBD1 as D (6 bases). V was shortened by 3 bases and J by 9 bases, with 27 bases between the two germline ends. In germline, CDR1 is DFQATT, CDR2 SNEGSKA (reference sequence). The CDR3 covers 18 residues. DNA of the CDR3: TGCAGTGCTAGTAGGGGCGGGGGGCAGTCCCAATTTACTTCACCCCTCCACTTT. Its translation is CSASRGGGQSQFTSPLHF.

This clonotype was counted many times. Here the CDR3 DNA reads TGTGCCAGCAGTCGGACGGTGAACACCGGGGAGCTGTTTTTT. Its protein product is CASSRTVNTGELFF. V gene TRBV7-9 combines with J gene TRBJ2-2; D gene unclear. The ends were cut back, 6 bases at V and 1 base at J, with 9 bases in the middle. This CDR3 region has 14 residues. Germline-derived CDR1 and CDR2 are SEHNR and FQNEAQ (reference sequence).

The V gene is TRBV28, the J gene TRBJ1-4, with 8 bases aligning to TRBD1. Germline V gene data show CDR1 as MDHEN and CDR2 as SYDVKM. The CDR3 covers 11 residues. V lost 3 bases and J lost 12; bases outside the gene matches: 0. The CDR3 loop is CASSLDRELFF. The CDR3 DNA sequence: TGTGCCAGCAGTTTGGACAGGGAACTGTTTTTT.

V usage is TRBV7-2 and J usage is TRBJ1-5, with 8 bases identical to TRBD1. The junction had 5 bases not matched to a gene; V was cut back by 5 bases and J by 5 bases. Per germline, CDR1 SGHTA and CDR2 FQGNSA. There are 14 residues in the CDR3. CDR3 sequence reads: CASSTQGAYQPQHF. CDR3 bases: TGTGCCAGCAGCACGCAGGGGGCCTATCAGCCCCAGCATTTT.

There are many counts of this clonotype. The chain employs TRBV18 and TRBJ2-7; 7 positions match TRBD1. The CDR3 loop spans 14 amino acids. With V trimmed by 3 bases and J by 6 bases, 8 bases remained unmatched. Germline CDR1 reads KGHSH; CDR2 reads LQKENI. The DNA for the CDR3 is TGTGCCAGCTCACCGCCGGGACAGTATCTCGAGCAGTACTTC. Encoded protein: CASSPPGQYLEQYF.

This clonotype showed up many times. The chain links TRBV7-6 to TRBJ2-1, with TRBD2 matching over 8 bases. The CDR3 runs 15 residues. J lost 5 bases, V lost 6 bases, and 9 bases had no gene match. Germline V gene sequence: CDR1 SGHVS, CDR2 FNYEAQ. The CDR3 loop is CASRLGREVHNEQFF. CDR3 nucleotides: TGTGCCAGCAGACTGGGGCGGGAGGTCCACAATGAGCAGTTCTTC.

This clonotype was found many times. The chain employs TRBV11-2 and TRBJ1-1; tentatively, D is TRBD1 (5 bases). The CDR3 totals 15 residues. Trimming pared 7 bases from V and 5 bases from J, leaving 20 bases between. In germline, CDR1 is SGHAT, CDR2 FQNNGV. Here the CDR3 reads CASTLGRGGDTEAFF. The CDR3 coding sequence is TGTGCCAGCACCCTAGGTAGGGGAGGGGATACTGAAGCTTTCTTT.

The V call is TRBV7-9, the J call TRBJ1-1, with 7 bases identical to TRBD1. The CDR3 contains 15 residues. Germline V gene sequence: CDR1 SEHNR, CDR2 FQNEAQ (reference sequence). The trim removed 5 bases at V and 1 base at J, leaving 7 bases unmatched. CDR3 nucleotides: TGTGCCAGCAGCCTCCGACAGGGCCCGAACACTGAAGCTTTCTTT. Translating it yields CASSLRQGPNTEAFF.

There are many counts of this clonotype. This chain uses TRBV2 with TRBJ2-1; TRBD2 matches 10 bases. This CDR3 has 14 amino acids. Germline-derived CDR1 and CDR2 are SNHLY and FYNNEI. J was trimmed by 8 bases and V by 6 bases; bases with no gene match: 7. The CDR3 loop is CASRPAGGMDEQFF. For the CDR3, the DNA is TGTGCCAGCAGGCCAGCGGGAGGGATGGATGAGCAGTTCTTC. Drawing the rest from reference TRBV2 and TRBJ2-1, the complete variable domain is EPEVTQTPSHQVTQMGQEVILRCVPISNHLYFYWYRQILGQKVEFLVSFYNNEISEKSEIFDDQFSVERPDGSNFTLKIRSTKLEDSAMYFCASRPAGGMDEQFFGPGTRLTVL.

Only a few counts were recorded for this clonotype. The chain uses TRBV20-1 and TRBJ2-2, with 11 bases aligning to TRBD2. With V trimmed by 6 bases and J by 6 bases, 15 bases remained unmatched. The CDR3 runs 17 residues. CDR1 and CDR2 (germline): DFQATT, SNEGSKA (reference sequence). The CDR3 region is CSAPPLLAGGPSGELFF. CDR3 nucleotides: TGCAGTGCCCCCCCCCTCTTAGCGGGAGGGCCCTCCGGGGAGCTGTTTTTT.

This clonotype was observed many times. V gene TRBV24-1 combines with J gene TRBJ2-1; D is tentatively TRBD1 or TRBD2 (5 bases each). The germline V and J ends were trimmed by 7 bases and 6 bases, with 9 bases remaining between them. The germline V gene encodes CDR1 KGHDR and CDR2 SFDVKD. The CDR3 covers 12 residues. The CDR3: CATSEGRNEQFF. The CDR3 DNA reads as TGTGCCACCAGCGAGGGGCGCAATGAGCAGTTCTTC.

This clonotype was recorded many times. V usage is TRBV12-3 or TRBV12-4 and J usage is TRBJ2-7, with TRBD2 matching 7 bases. This CDR3 is built from 13 residues. Trimming at V came to 4 bases and at J to 7 bases, leaving 7 bases not matched to a gene. The chain's CDR3 is CASSSQLASEQYF. The CDR3 nucleotides are TGTGCCAGCAGTTCCCAACTAGCGTCTGAGCAGTACTTC.

This clonotype was recorded a few times. This chain uses TRBV7-9 with TRBJ1-1; 7 bases are shared with TRBD1. The CDR3 covers 17 residues. The J segment lost 0 bases and the V segment lost 1 base, leaving 8 bases of the junction unmatched. Germline CDR1 reads SEHNR; CDR2 reads FQNEAQ (reference sequence). The CDR3 nucleotides are TGTGCCAGCAGCTTAGGGGGAAGGACAGGTATGAACACTGAAGCTTTCTTT. Translation gives CASSLGGRTGMNTEAFF.

The V call is TRBV7-3, the J call TRBJ2-2, with TRBD2 identical over 9 bases. Per the germline V gene, CDR1 is SGHTA and CDR2 is FQGTGA. The CDR3 has 16 amino acids. V trimming: 3 bases; J trimming: 7 bases; junction bases outside the gene matches: 9. The CDR3 is CASSLYPSGNVGELFF. The CDR3, as DNA: TGTGCCAGCAGCTTGTATCCTAGCGGGAACGTCGGGGAGCTGTTTTTT.

The J gene is TRBJ2-1, the V gene TRBV27; 7 bases align to TRBD2. The CDR3 length is 16 residues. CDR1 is MNHEY and CDR2 is SMNVEV in the germline V gene (reference sequence). The V segment lost 7 bases and the J segment 0 bases; nucleotides outside the gene matches: 9. CDR3 DNA sequence: TGTGCCAGCACTCTATGGGGCGGGAGCTCCTACAATGAGCAGTTCTTC. Amino acid sequence: CASTLWGGSSYNEQFF.

This clonotype was seen a handful of times. The chain employs TRBV2 and TRBJ2-7, with D perhaps TRBD1 (6 bases). The V end lost 4 bases, the J end lost 4 bases, and 11 bases lay between the germline ends. This CDR3 is built from 13 residues. In germline, CDR1 is SNHLY, CDR2 FYNNEI. The CDR3 DNA follows: TGTGCCAGCAGTGGGGACAACTCGTACGAGCAGTACTTC. Protein: CASSGDNSYEQYF.

The rearrangement links TRBV3-1 to TRBJ2-7, with 7 bases fitting TRBD1. The CDR3 runs 14 residues. Germline CDR1 and CDR2: LGHDT and YNNKEL (reference sequence). The V segment lost 4 bases and the J segment 3 bases; nucleotides outside the gene matches: 6. CDR3 coding DNA: TGTGCCAGCAGCCCCATACAGGGGCACTACGAGCAGTACTTC. This translates into CASSPIQGHYEQYF.

The chain uses TRBV6-6 and TRBJ2-1, with TRBD2 as a possible D gene (6 bases). The ends were cut back, 2 bases at V and 5 bases at J, with 10 bases in the middle. The germline CDR1 and CDR2 sequences are MNHNY and SVGAGI (reference sequence). The CDR3 is 14 residues long. In DNA, the CDR3 is TGTGCCAGCAGTTACCGGGACTCTCACAATGAGCAGTTCTTC. It specifies CASSYRDSHNEQFF.

This clonotype was recorded at least ten times. The chain has TRBV7-9 and TRBJ2-7, with D tentatively TRBD1 (6 bases). The CDR3 loop spans 13 amino acids. The germline V gene encodes CDR1 SEHNR and CDR2 FQNEAQ (reference sequence). The V end lost 5 bases, the J end lost 4 bases, and 12 bases lay between the germline ends. CDR3 DNA: TGTGCCAGCAGCCGGTCAGGGACATACGAGCAGTACTTC. It translates to CASSRSGTYEQYF.

This chain links TRBV19 with TRBJ2-5; D is possibly TRBD1 (6 bases). This CDR3 region has 15 residues. Germline assignment: CDR1 LNHDA and CDR2 SQIVND (reference sequence). Between the trimmed V and J ends, which lost 4 bases and 5 bases, there was a span of 17 bases. The CDR3 DNA sequence: TGTGCCAGTAGTAATGTGGGGGCGGTATCGGAGACCCAGTACTTC. Translating it yields CASSNVGAVSETQYF.

This clonotype is termed medium-sized. The rearrangement joins TRBV29-1 to TRBJ2-5; D ambiguous. Germline CDR1 reads SQVTM; CDR2 reads ANQGSEA. This CDR3 spans 11 amino acids. V was cut by 7 bases and J by 5 bases, with 11 bases left in between. For the CDR3, the DNA is TGCAGCGCTAGTGGGTTTGAGACCCAGTACTTC. Encoded protein: CSASGFETQYF.

This clonotype was seen just once. V and J are TRBV6-2 or TRBV6-3 and TRBJ1-1; D call uncertain. This CDR3 region has 14 residues. Germline loops: CDR1 MNHEY, CDR2 SVGEGT. V dropped 2 bases and J dropped 3 bases, with 10 bases sitting between them. This CDR3 is CASSYQEIYTEAFF. The CDR3 nucleotides are TGTGCCAGCAGTTACCAGGAGATTTACACTGAAGCTTTCTTT.

This clonotype came up many times. The chain has TRBV27 and TRBJ2-2, with TRBD2 identical over 8 bases. Germline V gene sequence: CDR1 MNHEY, CDR2 SMNVEV (reference sequence). This CDR3 has 15 residues. Trimming cost V 7 bases and J 2 bases; bases outside gene matches: 6. CDR3 loop: CASTLLAANTGELFF. DNA for the CDR3: TGTGCCAGCACCCTACTAGCGGCAAACACCGGGGAGCTGTTTTTT.